This paragraph reports one T cell receptor beta chain. Data came from immunoSEQ multiplex PCR; TCRdb stores just in-frame clones and leaves some out. The sample holds some 210,000 clones, around 84% seen once. The data were taken from a study of blood T cell repertoires in COVID-19. This TCR derives from a human donor in a cohort sampled during active COVID-19. The sequencing input was peripheral blood.

The CDR3 DNA is TGTGCCAGCAGCCCCTCGTGGGAGAACACAGATACGCAGTATTTT. This sequence encodes CASSPSWENTDTQYF. V usage is TRBV3-1 (or the pseudogene TRBV3-2) and J usage is TRBJ2-3, with a possible D match to TRBD2 (5 bases). The germline V and J ends were trimmed by 4 bases and 2 bases, with 13 bases remaining between them. The germline CDR1 and CDR2 sequences are LGHDT and YNNKEL (reference sequence). The CDR3 consists of 15 residues.